This passage covers 28 T cell receptor beta chains from one sample sequenced in a study of tumor-infiltrating lymphocytes in localized non-small cell lung cancer. TCRdb's table, derived via immunoSEQ multiplex PCR, lists solely in-frame clones and lacks some. The sample records over 10,000 clones, 79% being singletons. Source material: lung tumor tissue. These receptors came from a human donor with non-small cell lung cancer.

The chain is built from TRBV19 and TRBJ1-5; 8 nucleotides match TRBD1. J lost 7 bases, V lost 6 bases, and 11 bases had no gene match. The CDR3 runs 15 residues. Germline assignment: CDR1 LNHDA and CDR2 SQIVND (reference sequence). CDR3 nucleotides: TGTGCCAGTAGACCCCTCCAGGGGGCAGGACAGCCCCAGCATTTT. It specifies CASRPLQGAGQPQHF. Full variable domain (rest looked up from reference TRBV19 and TRBJ1-5): DGGITQSPKYLFRKEGQNVTLSCEQNLNHDAMYWYRQDPGQGLRLIYYSQIVNDFQKGDIAEGYSVSREKKESFPLTVTSAQKNPTAFYLCASRPLQGAGQPQHFGDGTRLSIL.

This clone appeared a single time. The V and J genes are TRBV6-5 and TRBJ1-3, with D unclear. The germline V and J ends were trimmed by 6 bases and 3 bases, with 3 bases remaining between them. Germline CDR1 MNHEY, CDR2 SVGAGI. The CDR3 sequence is 11 residues long. CDR3 nucleotides: TGTGCCAGCAGGCTTGGAAACACCATATATTTT. Translated: CASRLGNTIYF.

The chain couples TRBV29-1 to TRBJ2-3; 9 positions match TRBD2. The CDR3 loop spans 15 amino acids. The germline gives CDR1 SQVTM, CDR2 ANQGSEA. J lost 1 base, V lost 3 bases, and 5 bases had no gene match. The DNA of the CDR3 is TGCAGCGTTGATGGTAGCGGGGGTGGCACAGATACGCAGTATTTT. Translated: CSVDGSGGGTDTQYF.

The chain carries TRBV6-4 and TRBJ1-1, with TRBD1 as a possible D gene (5 bases). The germline V gene has CDR1 MRHNA and CDR2 SNTAGT. V lost 5 bases to trimming and J lost 3 bases, with 13 bases between them. This CDR3 region has 14 residues. Here the CDR3 DNA reads TGTGCCAGCAGTCGAAGGGTAGGGGACACTGAAGCTTTCTTT. It codes for CASSRRVGDTEAFF.

The chain employs TRBV5-1 and TRBJ1-1, with unresolved D. Deletions cut 0 bases from V and 1 base from J, with 10 bases between. CDR1 is SGHRS and CDR2 is YFSETQ in the germline V gene. This CDR3 has 15 amino acids. The CDR3 coding sequence is TGCGCCAGCAGCTTGGACCAGAACCGGAACACTGAAGCTTTCTTT. Translating gives CASSLDQNRNTEAFF. The variable domain in full, with the rest retrieved from reference TRBV5-1 and TRBJ1-1, is KAGVTQTPRYLIKTRGQQVTLSCSPISGHRSVSWYQQTPGQGLQFLFEYFSETQRNKGNFPGRFSGRQFSNSRSEMNVSTLELGDSALYLCASSLDQNRNTEAFFGQGTRLTVV.

This chain connects TRBV15 to TRBJ2-1; D is unclear. The germline V gene has CDR1 LNHNV and CDR2 YYDKDF (reference sequence). The CDR3 sequence is 12 residues long. Trimming shortened V by 2 bases and J by 7 bases, and 6 bases separated the two germline ends. The CDR3 coding sequence is TGTGCCACCAGCAGAACCCAGAATGAGCAGTTCTTC. Encoded protein: CATSRTQNEQFF.

This CDR3 reads CASARGAALHF. The CDR3 DNA reads TGTGCCAGTGCTCGTGGGGCAGCCCTCCACTTT. The V and J genes are TRBV19 and TRBJ1-6; D possibly corresponds to TRBD1 (5 bases). The germline CDR1 and CDR2 sequences are LNHDA and SQIVND (reference sequence). The CDR3 sequence is 11 residues long. Trimming took off 8 bases at V and 14 bases at J, with 13 bases between the two ends.

V and J are TRBV4-1 and TRBJ1-2, with a possible D match to TRBD1 (6 bases). V was clipped by 4 bases and J by 7 bases, with 16 bases between them. The CDR3 totals 14 residues. Germline lookup yields CDR1 MGHRA and CDR2 YSYEKL. CDR3 sequence: CASSRPPDSSGYTF. The CDR3 nucleotides read TGCGCCAGCAGCCGCCCCCCGGACAGCTCTGGCTACACCTTC.

The CDR3 DNA reads TGTGCCAGCAGCATTTCCGGGAACTATGGCTACACCTTC. It codes for CASSISGNYGYTF. The chain links TRBV6-5 to TRBJ1-2; D uncertain. The CDR3 covers 13 residues. In germline, CDR1 is MNHEY, CDR2 SVGAGI. With 6 bases removed from V and 2 bases from J, the gap between germline ends came to 10 bases.

This chain connects TRBV10-3 to TRBJ1-6; D not certain. Trimming stripped 4 bases from V and 9 bases from J, with 7 bases between. Germline V gives CDR1 ENHRY, CDR2 SYGVKD. CDR3 length equals 12 residues. The CDR3 DNA is TGTGCCATCAGTGCAACGAGTTCACCCCTCCACTTT. This codes for CAISATSSPLHF.

The genes are TRBV30 and TRBJ1-5; tentative D call: TRBD1 (6 bases). The CDR3 runs to 13 residues. The V and J ends lost 3 bases and 2 bases respectively, with 8 bases between them. Germline CDR1 GTSNPN, CDR2 SVGIG (reference sequence). The chain's CDR3 is CAWRGGGNQPQHF. The CDR3 coding sequence is TGTGCCTGGAGGGGGGGCGGCAATCAGCCCCAGCATTTT.

The chain combines TRBV30 with TRBJ2-2; 10 bases line up with TRBD1. With V trimmed by 2 bases and J by 5 bases, 8 bases remained unmatched. Germline V gene lookup returns CDR1 GTSNPN and CDR2 SVGIG (reference sequence). This CDR3 comprises 16 residues. In nucleotides, the CDR3 is TGTGCCTGGAGTTCCATGAGGACAGGGGGAACCGGGGAGCTGTTTTTT. Its translation is CAWSSMRTGGTGELFF.

The V call is TRBV12-5, the J call TRBJ2-7, with TRBD1 identical over 7 bases. This CDR3 contains 13 residues. Germline assignment: CDR1 LGHNT and CDR2 FRNRAP. The J segment lost 6 bases and the V segment lost 6 bases, leaving 8 bases of the junction unmatched. The CDR3 DNA sequence: TGTGCTAGTGGGGCACAGGGGTCACGCGAGCAGTACTTC. Residues: CASGAQGSREQYF. Filled out from reference TRBV12-5 and TRBJ2-7, the complete variable domain reads DARVTQTPRHKVTEMGQEVTMRCQPILGHNTVFWYRQTMMQGLELLAYFRNRAPLDDSGMPKDRFSAEMPDATLATLKIQPSEPRDSAVYFCASGAQGSREQYFGPGTRLTVT.

The chain is built from TRBV2 and TRBJ1-3, with a tentative D call TRBD1 (5 bases). The germline V and J ends were trimmed by 6 bases and 0 bases, with 12 bases remaining between them. The V gene's germline CDR1 is SNHLY and CDR2 FYNNEI. CDR3 size: 15 residues. CDR3 DNA: TGTGCCAGCAGCTTGGACACTCTCTCTGGAAACACCATATATTTT. This encodes CASSLDTLSGNTIYF.

This chain joins TRBV6-6 and TRBJ1-5, with 8 nucleotides matching TRBD1. The trim removed 4 bases at V and 5 bases at J, leaving 4 bases unmatched. The CDR3 is made up of 14 amino acids. The germline V gene has CDR1 MNHNY and CDR2 SVGAGI (reference sequence). CDR3 nucleotide sequence: TGTGCCAGCAGTTCCCAGGGGGCAGATCAGCCCCAGCATTTT. Its translation is CASSSQGADQPQHF.

J is TRBJ2-6 and V is TRBV19; possible D gene TRBD1, 5 bases. This CDR3 has 17 residues. Trimming took 7 bases from V and 0 from J, leaving 16 bases between them. Germline-derived CDR1 and CDR2 are LNHDA and SQIVND (reference sequence). In DNA, the CDR3 is TGTGCCAGTACCTTGGGCAGGGCTCCCTCTGGGGCCAACGTCCTGACTTTC. Translated, it gives CASTLGRAPSGANVLTF. The entire variable domain, with the rest obtained from reference TRBV19 and TRBJ2-6, is as follows: DGGITQSPKYLFRKEGQNVTLSCEQNLNHDAMYWYRQDPGQGLRLIYYSQIVNDFQKGDIAEGYSVSREKKESFPLTVTSAQKNPTAFYLCASTLGRAPSGANVLTFGAGSRLTVL.

The V gene is TRBV5-1, the J gene TRBJ1-5; D is perhaps TRBD1 (5 bases). Trimming removed 3 bases from V and 3 bases from J, with 10 bases in between. CDR3 size: 14 residues. Germline loops: CDR1 SGHRS, CDR2 YFSETQ. The CDR3 is CASSSGGPNQPQHF. The CDR3 bases are TGCGCCAGCAGCTCGGGGGGACCCAATCAGCCCCAGCATTTT. The complete variable domain, with remaining parts taken from reference TRBV5-1 and TRBJ1-5, reads KAGVTQTPRYLIKTRGQQVTLSCSPISGHRSVSWYQQTPGQGLQFLFEYFSETQRNKGNFPGRFSGRQFSNSRSEMNVSTLELGDSALYLCASSSGGPNQPQHFGDGTRLSIL.

The chain employs TRBV29-1 and TRBJ2-1; 7 bases map to TRBD2. The CDR3 has 12 amino acids. The V gene end was trimmed by 3 bases and the J gene end by 6 bases; junction bases not matched to a gene: 2. Germline values: CDR1 SQVTM, CDR2 ANQGSEA. The CDR3 here is CSVEGGVNEQFF. CDR3 sequence (DNA): TGCAGCGTTGAGGGAGGGGTCAATGAGCAGTTCTTC.

The genes are TRBV29-1 and TRBJ2-4; the match to TRBD2 covers 7 bases. Germline values: CDR1 SQVTM, CDR2 ANQGSEA. Losses at the gene ends were 4 bases for V and 8 bases for J; bases not matched to a gene: 17. The CDR3 is made up of 16 amino acids. The CDR3 DNA reads as TGCAGCGTTGGCCTGGCGGGAGCCCTACGAAGGGACATTCAGTACTTC. This translates into CSVGLAGALRRDIQYF.

The chain links TRBV30 to TRBJ1-1; TRBD1 is a possible D gene (5 bases). With 3 bases removed from V and 3 bases from J, the gap between germline ends came to 11 bases. CDR1 GTSNPN and CDR2 SVGIG come from the germline V gene (reference sequence). This CDR3 has 13 amino acids. CDR3 nucleotides: TGTGCCTGGAGGATCGGAGGGGACACTGAAGCTTTCTTT. Protein: CAWRIGGDTEAFF.

The chain has TRBV5-6 and TRBJ2-7; D could derive from TRBD1 or TRBD2 (6 bases each). Looked up from germline, CDR1 is SGHDT and CDR2 is YYEEEE. V was shortened by 4 bases and J by 7 bases, with 12 bases between the two germline ends. The length of the CDR3 is 12 residues. The CDR3 nucleotides are TGTGCCAGCAGCGAGGGGGGCTGGGAGCAGTACTTC. It encodes CASSEGGWEQYF.

The chain couples TRBV7-2 to TRBJ2-1; no reliable D call. Germline V gene data show CDR1 as SGHTA and CDR2 as FQGNSA. Trimming cost V 5 bases and J 10 bases, with 15 bases left between them. This CDR3 is 13 amino acids long. Here the CDR3 reads CASSPRAATEQFF. The CDR3 DNA reads TGTGCCAGCAGCCCCCGGGCGGCAACCGAGCAGTTCTTC. Full variable domain (remainder filled in from reference TRBV7-2 and TRBJ2-1): GAGVSQSPSNKVTEKGKDVELRCDPISGHTALYWYRQSLGQGLEFLIYFQGNSAPDKSGLPSDRFSAERTGGSVSTLTIQRTQQEDSAVYLCASSPRAATEQFFGPGTRLTVL.

The rearrangement links TRBV6-1 to TRBJ2-7; D gene unclear. Trimming stripped 4 bases from V and 6 bases from J, with 13 bases between. CDR1 is MNHNS and CDR2 is SASEGT in the germline V gene. This CDR3 spans 13 amino acids. Here the CDR3 DNA reads TGTGCCAGCAGTGCCCTGGTCCGGGTCGAGCAGTACTTC. It codes for CASSALVRVEQYF.

By frequency in the sample, this clone is medium-sized. The chain has TRBV5-6 and TRBJ2-1; 7 bases match TRBD2. The trim removed 2 bases at V and 0 bases at J, leaving 5 bases unmatched. The CDR3 runs 16 residues. CDR1 and CDR2 from the germline V gene are SGHDT and YYEEEE. In DNA, the CDR3 is TGTGCCAGCAGCTTAGGGCGGGGGAGCTCCTACAATGAGCAGTTCTTC. Protein: CASSLGRGSSYNEQFF.

This clone came up once. The chain carries TRBV11-1 and TRBJ2-5; possible D gene TRBD1, 5 bases. This CDR3 spans 15 amino acids. V was shortened by 0 bases and J by 4 bases, with 12 bases between the two germline ends. Germline V gives CDR1 SGHAT, CDR2 FQDESV (reference sequence). The CDR3 region is CASSLALRDRETQYF. Written as DNA, the CDR3 is TGTGCCAGCAGCTTAGCGCTCAGGGATAGAGAGACCCAGTACTTC.

The V gene is TRBV5-4, the J gene TRBJ2-5; 10 nucleotides match TRBD2. V dropped 3 bases and J dropped 3; count of bases not matched to a gene: 11. Germline V gene data show CDR1 as SGHNT and CDR2 as YYREEE (reference sequence). CDR3 length: 17 residues. The CDR3 region is CASSSRVSGGREETQYF. The CDR3 coding sequence is TGTGCCAGCAGCTCCCGAGTTAGCGGGGGGCGGGAAGAGACCCAGTACTTC. Full variable domain (outside the CDR3, taken from reference TRBV5-4 and TRBJ2-5): ETGVTQSPTHLIKTRGQQVTLRCSSQSGHNTVSWYQQALGQGPQFIFQYYREEENGRGNFPPRFSGLQFPNYSSELNVNALELDDSALYLCASSSRVSGGREETQYFGPGTRLLVL.

The chain links TRBV6-1 to TRBJ1-1; unclear D gene. There are 13 residues in the CDR3. V was clipped by 2 bases and J by 0 bases, with 4 bases between them. CDR1 and CDR2 (germline): MNHNS, SASEGT. The CDR3 DNA is TGTGCCAGCAGTGAACAGCTGAACACTGAAGCTTTCTTT. Protein product: CASSEQLNTEAFF.

The chain combines TRBV7-2 with TRBJ2-7, with D tentatively TRBD1 (6 bases). The CDR3 is made up of 14 amino acids. Deletions cut 8 bases from V and 2 bases from J, with 16 bases between. Per germline, CDR1 SGHTA and CDR2 FQGNSA. CDR3 sequence reads: CASRKTGGPYEQYF. CDR3 DNA sequence: TGTGCCAGCCGAAAGACAGGTGGTCCCTACGAGCAGTACTTC.